This is a list of T cell receptor beta chains from one sample in a study of T cell responses to AZD1222 COVID-19 vaccine. Assay used: immunoSEQ multiplex PCR; TCRdb lists only in-frame clones, some missing. Among about 97,000 clones listed, over 80% were seen once. Sample: peripheral blood, taken on day 0 of AZD1222 vaccination. The origin of the receptors is an adult in good health. Both conserved end residues are part of each CDR3.

J gene	V gene	CDR3 protein
TRBJ1-1	TRBV5-1	CASSYRTGDTEAFF
TRBJ1-2	TRBV4-3	CASSQDTGELYGYTF
TRBJ2-5	TRBV13	CASSFGGSQETQYF
TRBJ2-5	TRBV7-9	CASSWASGSRQETQYF
TRBJ2-1	TRBV20-1	CSAAKNEQFF
TRBJ2-6	TRBV27	CASSRRSGGAGANVLTF
TRBJ1-1	TRBV9	CASSVFGETEAFF
TRBJ1-1	TRBV5-5	CASSILVGPYTEAFF
TRBJ2-7	TRBV5-1	CASKRGTGSYEQYF
TRBJ2-5	TRBV24-1	CATSDYDETQYF
TRBJ2-2	TRBV6-4	CASSANRARGGTGELFF
TRBJ2-1	TRBV3-1/TRBV3-2	CASSQEIPGGQDEQFF
TRBJ2-1	TRBV24-1	CATSGSRGSSYNEQFF
TRBJ1-5	TRBV7-6	CASSPSDRLSNQPQHF
TRBJ1-3	TRBV5-6	CASILGRVSGNTIYF
TRBJ2-1	TRBV9	CASSVAGRVLNEQFF
TRBJ2-7	TRBV6-5	CASSYRGLAPSYVQYF
TRBJ2-7	TRBV28	CASSFSAQADEQYF
TRBJ1-4	TRBV5-1	CASSLNEKLFF
TRBJ1-1	TRBV10-3	CAISADRGQGTEAFF
TRBJ1-2	TRBV2	CATEGYGYTF
TRBJ1-1	TRBV5-1	CASSSQANTEAFF
TRBJ1-5	TRBV3-1/TRBV3-2	CASSQDRGPGKSLQPQHF
TRBJ1-5	TRBV19	CASSMGLNQPQHF
TRBJ1-1	TRBV7-9	CASSVGQANTEAFF
TRBJ1-1	TRBV5-8	CASSLGRYTEAFF
TRBJ1-2	TRBV6-6	CASSTLGSNLYGYTF
TRBJ2-5	TRBV7-6	CASSLGQGMGETQYF
TRBJ2-7	TRBV4-2	CASRTGAGEQYF
TRBJ1-2	TRBV30	CASDRGDGYTF
TRBJ1-2	TRBV23-1	CASSQVGGQRPEYGYTF
TRBJ1-3	TRBV6-5	CASRSTLLDGNTIYF
TRBJ1-3	TRBV29-1	CSVETNGNTIYF
TRBJ2-2	TRBV5-6	CASSSYNGGNTGELFF
TRBJ2-2	TRBV24-1	CATTNLGRANTGELFF
TRBJ2-1	TRBV27	CASSVVVGQGVYNEQFF
TRBJ1-1	TRBV6-1	CASSEPGEMNTEAFF
TRBJ2-2	TRBV5-1	CASKVSNTGELFF
TRBJ1-4	TRBV18	CASSPRRGLNEKLFF
TRBJ2-3	TRBV9	CASSPLAGVSDTQYF
TRBJ1-3	TRBV11-2	CASSFLGGESGNTIYF
TRBJ1-2	TRBV7-2	CASSPYQGGGYGYTF
TRBJ1-3	TRBV7-6	CASSNRGPGNTIYF
TRBJ2-1	TRBV7-7	CASSFTADSYNEQFF
TRBJ1-5	TRBV13	CASSVQGANNQPQHF
TRBJ2-7	TRBV3-1/TRBV3-2	CASSQILMDEQYF
TRBJ2-1	TRBV2	CASSAQGYNEQFF
TRBJ1-1	TRBV28	CATGTPGHMMNTEAFF
TRBJ2-7	TRBV19	CASSQRDYEQYF
TRBJ2-1	TRBV7-3	CASSPLPSPHEQFF
TRBJ2-7	TRBV21-1	CASAPGQVTPYEQYF
TRBJ1-2	TRBV6-2/TRBV6-3	CASSYSSGVPGYTF
TRBJ2-1	TRBV2	CASSLTDYNEQFF
TRBJ2-3	TRBV11-2	CASSLDRGVLNEYF
TRBJ2-2	TRBV2	CASKGTSGSPGELFF
TRBJ2-1	TRBV3-1/TRBV3-2	CASGYSYNEQFF
TRBJ1-2	TRBV6-5	CASRPGPRVGYGYTF
TRBJ2-7	TRBV3-1/TRBV3-2	CASRPWDSPYEQYF
TRBJ2-3	TRBV29-1	CSVSSGSVGDTQYF